The clone carrying this T cell receptor (beta chain) was counted only a few times. Unique molecular identifiers were incorporated during preparation of the TCRbeta library. TCRdb reanalysed the PCR reads using MiXCR and keeps one entry per CDR3 protein. The sample holds about 230,000 distinct CDR3 sequences; around 9.5% are singletons and the top ten take 5% to 7%. The data belong to a study of T-cell reconstitution after alpha-beta-depleted transplantation in children. The ends lost 0 bases at V and 0 bases at J; junction bases unmatched: 1. CDR1 MGHRA and CDR2 YSYEKL come from the germline V gene. This CDR3 is built from 16 residues.

V is TRBV4-1 and J is TRBJ2-3; TRBD1 matches at 9 bases. The sample in question was PBMCs from the stem cell graft donor, obtained from the stem cell graft. The receptor was isolated from a human donor who donated a stem cell graft to a child with acute lymphoblastic leukemia. The CDR3 reads CASSQEGTGSTDTQYF. CDR3 DNA: TGCGCCAGCAGCCAAGAGGGGACAGGGAGCACAGATACGCAGTATTTT.